The present T cell receptor (beta chain) was sequenced within a study of control samples from healthy donors and cancer patients. Sequenced by immunoSEQ multiplex PCR; TCRdb stores in-frame clones only, minus some. The top ten clones hold less than 4.5% of a sample with roughly 86,000 clones, 90% of them seen once. Trimming at V came to 2 bases and at J to 5 bases, leaving 13 bases not matched to a gene. CDR3 length: 17 residues. CDR1 is SGHTA, CDR2 FQGTGA, per germline. Sample: blood. The chain recombines TRBV7-3 with TRBJ1-1; TRBD1 aligns across 8 bases. The receptor was isolated from a young woman in good health. CDR3 protein: CASSLAPGGLGLTEAFF. As DNA, the CDR3 is TGTGCCAGCAGCTTAGCCCCAGGGGGCCTCGGTTTGACTGAAGCTTTCTTT.